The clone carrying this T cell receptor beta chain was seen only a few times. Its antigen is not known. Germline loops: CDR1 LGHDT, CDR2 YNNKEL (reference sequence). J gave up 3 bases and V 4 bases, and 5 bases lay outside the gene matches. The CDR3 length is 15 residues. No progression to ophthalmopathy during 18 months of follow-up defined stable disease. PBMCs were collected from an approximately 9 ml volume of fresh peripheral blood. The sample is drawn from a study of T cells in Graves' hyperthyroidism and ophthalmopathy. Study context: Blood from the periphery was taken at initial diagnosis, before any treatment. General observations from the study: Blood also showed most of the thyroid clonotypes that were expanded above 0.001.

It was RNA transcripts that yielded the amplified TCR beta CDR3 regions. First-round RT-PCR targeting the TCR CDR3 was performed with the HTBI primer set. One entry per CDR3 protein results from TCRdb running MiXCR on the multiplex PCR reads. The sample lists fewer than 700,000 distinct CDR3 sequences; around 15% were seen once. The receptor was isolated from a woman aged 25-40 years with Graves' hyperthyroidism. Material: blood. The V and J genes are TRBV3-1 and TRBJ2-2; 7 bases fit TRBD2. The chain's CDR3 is CASSRLAGDTGELFF. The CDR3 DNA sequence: TGTGCCAGCAGCCGACTAGCCGGGGACACCGGGGAGCTGTTTTTT. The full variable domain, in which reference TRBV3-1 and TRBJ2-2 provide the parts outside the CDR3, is DTAVSQTPKYLVTQMGNDKSIKCEQNLGHDTMYWYKQDSKKFLKIMFSYNNKELIINETVPNRFSPKSPDKAHLNLHINSLELGDSAVYFCASSRLAGDTGELFFGEGSRLTVL.